This paragraph reports one T cell receptor (beta chain). The antigen remains unidentified. The sample belongs to a study of blood T cell dynamics during melanoma immunotherapy. Findings and caveats of the study: It remained unknown if the driving T cell clones were melanoma-specific.

The sample's time point: week 3, after first cycle of checkpoint inhibitor. Disease control meant complete response, partial response or stable disease at 12 weeks. Sequencing used immunoSEQ multiplex PCR; TCRdb keeps in-frame clones, though not all of them. The sample shows some 14,000 clones, 92% of them seen only once. The CDR3 covers 16 residues. V lost 2 bases, J lost 7 bases, and 9 bases stayed unmatched. CDR1 is LGHNA, CDR2 YNFKEQ, per germline. The V gene is TRBV4-2, the J gene TRBJ2-2; 8 bases line up with TRBD1. The TCR sequence derives from a human donor with melanoma. The material was blood, obtained from a patient treated with checkpoint blockade. CDR3 DNA: TGTGCCAGCAGCCAACGCTCAGGGGGCCGTGGCGGGGAGCTGTTTTTT. It specifies CASSQRSGGRGGELFF.